Below are 11 T cell receptor beta chains sequenced from a single sample in a study of Tregs in tolerant kidney transplant recipients. Repertoires were generated with immunoSEQ multiplex PCR, while TCRdb's copy carries only in-frame clones and drops some. Found here are fewer than 35,000 clones; the top ten clones hold approximately 7.3%. Sequencing was performed on CD8+ T cells from blood, taken before the transplant. Receptors originate from a human donor who received a combined kidney and bone marrow transplant.

About this clone itself: The read halts 3 residues ahead of the CDR3 end, with the missing end drawn from the germline J gene. V gene TRBV6-1 combines with J gene TRBJ2-7, with a tentative D call TRBD2 (7 bases). The length of the CDR3 is 15 residues. Trimming removed 0 bases from V and 4 bases from J, with 13 bases in between. The germline V gene encodes CDR1 MNHNS and CDR2 SASEGT. CDR3 sequence reads: CASSEAMGGLYEQYF. The sequenced CDR3 bases are TGTGCCAGCAGTGAAGCGATGGGGGGGCTTTACGAG.

In the case of this clone: The sequenced fragment ends 3 residues before the CDR3 boundary, so the rest is inferred from the germline J gene. The chain joins TRBV7-2 to TRBJ2-1, with 11 bases matching TRBD2. The CDR3 is 14 amino acids. The V segment lost 8 bases and the J segment 6 bases; nucleotides outside the gene matches: 6. Germline loops: CDR1 SGHTA, CDR2 FQGNSA. The CDR3 sequence is CASQTGTSGNEQFF. The CDR3 bases that were read are TGTGCCAGCCAAACCGGGACTAGCGGCAATGAG. Together with reference TRBV7-2 and TRBJ2-1, the CDR3 gives the full variable domain: GAGVSQSPSNKVTEKGKDVELRCDPISGHTALYWYRQSLGQGLEFLIYFQGNSAPDKSGLPSDRFSAERTGGSVSTLTIQRTQQEDSAVYLCASQTGTSGNEQFFGPGTRLTVL.

On this clone itself: The sequence runs out 3 residues before the end of the CDR3; the remainder is reconstructed from the germline J gene. The chain recombines TRBV6-2 or TRBV6-3 with TRBJ1-4; D uncertain. CDR3 length: 14 residues. V was cut by 6 bases and J by 4 bases, with 12 bases left in between. The germline CDR1 and CDR2 sequences are MNHEY and SVGEGT. CDR3 DNA, as far as it was read: TGTGCCAGCAGACACGCGACGGGTAATGAAAAA. As protein: CASRHATGNEK. The complete CDR3 reads CASRHATGNEKLFF.

In regard to this clone: Read data end 3 residues before the CDR3 end; the end is taken from the germline J gene. The J gene is TRBJ1-1, the V gene TRBV7-6; no reliable D call. V dropped 0 bases and J dropped 7 bases, with 6 bases sitting between them. In germline, CDR1 is SGHVS, CDR2 FNYEAQ. The length of the CDR3 is 12 residues. CDR3 DNA (partial): TGTGCCAGCAGCTTAGCACCGGGTGAA. It is translated as CASSLAPGE. The CDR3 in its entirety is CASSLAPGEAFF.

A remark on this clone: The CDR3 extends 3 residues past the end of the read, so its final part is completed from the germline J gene. The gene calls are TRBV5-5 and TRBJ2-7; 11 bases match TRBD1. Losses at the gene ends were 4 bases for V and 2 bases for J; bases not matched to a gene: 5. CDR1 SGHKS and CDR2 YYEKEE come from the germline V gene (reference sequence). The CDR3 is 15 residues long. The covered CDR3 bases are TGTGCCAGCAGCCAATCGGGACAGGGGGCCTACGAG. Translated: CASSQSGQGAYE. The CDR3 in full is CASSQSGQGAYEQYF.

Details on this clone: Read sequence stops 3 residues before the CDR3 end, and the germline J gene provides the missing end. The rearrangement links TRBV7-9 to TRBJ2-2, with D hard to call. Per the germline V gene, CDR1 is SEHNR and CDR2 is FQNEAQ (reference sequence). The V end was cut by 2 bases, the J end by 5 bases, with 6 bases between. This CDR3 is built from 13 residues. CDR3 protein: CASSLSGTGELFF. CDR3 DNA (partial): TGTGCCAGCAGCTTATCCGGGACCGGGGAG.

A remark on this clone: The read ends 3 residues early relative to the CDR3; the germline J gene fills the gap. V and J are TRBV7-9 and TRBJ2-7; 9 nucleotides agree with TRBD1. J was trimmed by 4 bases and V by 10 bases; bases with no gene match: 5. Germline V gives CDR1 SEHNR, CDR2 FQNEAQ (reference sequence). CDR3 length: 12 residues. The sequenced CDR3 bases are TGTGCCACGGGACAGGGACTATACGAG. Translation gives CATGQGLYE. The CDR3 in full is CATGQGLYEQYF.

On this clone itself: The read is 3 residues too short to cover the CDR3 end, so that end is filled in from the germline J gene. J is TRBJ2-2 and V is TRBV6-2 or TRBV6-3, with TRBD1 matching over 7 bases. Losses at the gene ends were 4 bases for V and 6 bases for J; bases not matched to a gene: 11. Germline CDR1 MNHEY, CDR2 SVGEGT. The CDR3 totals 16 residues. The CDR3 protein is CASSFPDRDAPGELFF. CDR3 DNA (partial): TGTGCCAGCAGTTTCCCCGACAGGGACGCACCCGGGGAG.

With regard to this clone: The read is 3 residues too short to cover the CDR3 end, so that end is filled in from the germline J gene. The rearrangement uses TRBV14 and TRBJ1-1; D not certain. This CDR3 has 13 residues. Germline V CDR1 and CDR2: SGHDN, FVKESK. Trimming took off 6 bases at V and 1 base at J, with 9 bases between the two ends. CDR3 residues: CASRLLENTEAFF. Partial CDR3 DNA: TGTGCCAGCAGACTACTGGAGAACACTGAA.

Points on this clone: The sequence runs out 3 residues before the end of the CDR3; the remainder is reconstructed from the germline J gene. The J gene is TRBJ2-6, the V gene TRBV20-1; 7 nucleotides line up with TRBD2. The CDR3 extends over 11 amino acids. The germline V gene has CDR1 DFQATT and CDR2 SNEGSKA (reference sequence). CDR3 DNA (partial): TGCAGTGCTTCCCCGGGACTAGTC. It is translated as CSASPGLV. The whole CDR3 is CSASPGLVLTF.

The CDR3 protein is CASSQGLAGNNEQFF. Partial CDR3 DNA: TGTGCCAGCAGCCAAGGGCTAGCGGGGAACAATGAG. This chain connects TRBV7-2 to TRBJ2-1; 9 bases map to TRBD2. The read ends 3 residues shy of where the CDR3 ends; the end is completed using the germline J gene. The germline gives CDR1 SGHTA, CDR2 FQGNSA. The CDR3 length is 15 residues. V lost 5 bases, J lost 5 bases, and 7 bases stayed unmatched.